This T cell receptor (beta chain) derives from a study of cytomegalovirus exposure and HLA in healthy donors. This clone was counted a few times. Its antigen is still unknown. General study results and limits: CMV serostatus was the sole immune exposure information available.

PCR was performed using 60 Vbeta and 13 Jbeta primers. Only in-frame clones appear in the TCRdb table, and some are missing; sequencing was by immunoSEQ multiplex PCR. The sample carries around 100,000 clones, around 72% recorded once. The germline V gene encodes CDR1 SGHTA and CDR2 FQGTGA. J lost 0 bases, V lost 4 bases, and 6 bases had no gene match. The CDR3 is 17 amino acids. The sequencing input was PBMCs. This chain uses TRBV7-3 with TRBJ2-1, with TRBD2 matching 10 bases. This clonotype originated in a man aged 40-49 years in good health and CMV-seronegative. The CDR3 sequence is CASSSRWTSGSYNEQFF. CDR3 bases: TGTGCCAGCAGCTCCCGTTGGACTAGCGGCTCCTACAATGAGCAGTTCTTC.